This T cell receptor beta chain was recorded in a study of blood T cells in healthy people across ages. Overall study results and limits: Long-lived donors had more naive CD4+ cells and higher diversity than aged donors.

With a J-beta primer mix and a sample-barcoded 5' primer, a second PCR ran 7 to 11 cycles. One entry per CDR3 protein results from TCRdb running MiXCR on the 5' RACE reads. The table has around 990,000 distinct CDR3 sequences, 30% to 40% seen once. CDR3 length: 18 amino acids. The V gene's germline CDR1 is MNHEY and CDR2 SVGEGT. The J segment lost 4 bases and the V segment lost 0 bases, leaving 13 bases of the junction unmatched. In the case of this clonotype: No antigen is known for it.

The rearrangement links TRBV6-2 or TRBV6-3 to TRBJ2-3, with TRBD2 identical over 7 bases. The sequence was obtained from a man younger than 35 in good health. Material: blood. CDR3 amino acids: CASSYSPSGEANSDTQYF. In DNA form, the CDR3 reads TGTGCCAGCAGTTACTCTCCCAGCGGGGAGGCCAACTCAGATACGCAGTATTTT.